This T cell receptor beta chain was observed in a study of PD-1 blockade in mismatch repair-deficient tumors. Study-wide background: Patients had about 13 mismatch repair-deficient cancer types and were previously treated and progressing. General study findings and limits: Tumor-resident clones, often undetectable pretreatment in blood, expanded then contracted after pembrolizumab.

Every patient had mismatch repair deficiency by PCR or immunohistochemistry. This clone is medium-sized (0.01 to 0.1%) within its sample. Antigen unknown. Method: immunoSEQ multiplex PCR; TCRdb's copy keeps in-frame clones and lacks some. The top ten hold roughly 17% of the sample, which has about 22,000 clones, roughly four fifths seen once. Germline CDR1 and CDR2: SGHNT and YYREEE (reference sequence). This CDR3 comprises 13 residues. Trimming removed 0 bases at V and 6 bases at J, with 8 bases between. The chain is built from TRBV5-4 and TRBJ2-3; D perhaps matches TRBD1 (5 bases). The receptor's source is an adult with mismatch repair-deficient cancer. The specimen comprised peripheral blood, sampled 2 weeks after starting pembrolizumab. The CDR3 DNA sequence: TGTGCCAGCAGCTTGGGGGGCGTGGATACGCAGTATTTT. Translated, it gives CASSLGGVDTQYF. The whole variable domain, remainder taken from reference TRBV5-4 and TRBJ2-3, is ETGVTQSPTHLIKTRGQQVTLRCSSQSGHNTVSWYQQALGQGPQFIFQYYREEENGRGNFPPRFSGLQFPNYSSELNVNALELDDSALYLCASSLGGVDTQYFGPGTRLTVL.